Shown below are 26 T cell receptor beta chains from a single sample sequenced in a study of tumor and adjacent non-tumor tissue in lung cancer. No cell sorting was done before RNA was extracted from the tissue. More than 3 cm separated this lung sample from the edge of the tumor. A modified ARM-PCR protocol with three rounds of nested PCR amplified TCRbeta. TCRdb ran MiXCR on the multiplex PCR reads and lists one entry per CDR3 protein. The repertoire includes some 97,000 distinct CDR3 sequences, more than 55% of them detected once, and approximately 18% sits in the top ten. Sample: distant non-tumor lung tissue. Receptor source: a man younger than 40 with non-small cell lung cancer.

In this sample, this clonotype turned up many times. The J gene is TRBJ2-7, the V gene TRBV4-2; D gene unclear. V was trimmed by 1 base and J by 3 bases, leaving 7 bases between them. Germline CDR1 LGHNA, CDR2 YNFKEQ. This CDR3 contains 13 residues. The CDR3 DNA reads TGTGCCAGCAGCCAAGGAGGCCGCTACGAGCAGTACTTC. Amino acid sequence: CASSQGGRYEQYF.

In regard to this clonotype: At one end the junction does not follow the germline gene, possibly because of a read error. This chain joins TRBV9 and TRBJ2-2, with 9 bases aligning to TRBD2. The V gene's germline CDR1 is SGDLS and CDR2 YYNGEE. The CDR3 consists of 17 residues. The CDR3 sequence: CVSSVVSGGPNTGELFF. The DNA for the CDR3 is TGTGTCAGCAGCGTAGTTAGCGGGGGCCCGAACACCGGGGAGCTGTTTTTT. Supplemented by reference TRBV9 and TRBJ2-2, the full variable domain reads DSGVTQTPKHLITATGQRVTLRCSPRSGDLSVYWYQQSLDQGLQFLIQYYNGEERAKGNILERFSAQQFPDLHSELNLSSLELGDSALYFCVSSVVSGGPNTGELFFGEGSRLTVL.

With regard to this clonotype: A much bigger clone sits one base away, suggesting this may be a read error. The CDR3 nucleotides read TGTGCCACCAGTGCTTCGACAGGGCCCGGCACCGGGGAGCTGTTTTTT. It translates to CATSASTGPGTGELFF. This sequence joins TRBV24-1 and TRBJ2-2; 7 nucleotides agree with TRBD1. The germline V gene has CDR1 KGHDR and CDR2 SFDVKD. The CDR3 consists of 16 residues. Unmatched junction bases numbered 9, after V lost 5 bases and J lost 4 bases.

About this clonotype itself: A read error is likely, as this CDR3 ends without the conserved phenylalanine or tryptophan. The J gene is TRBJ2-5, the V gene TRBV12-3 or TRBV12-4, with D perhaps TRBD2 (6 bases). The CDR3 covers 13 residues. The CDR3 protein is CASSSSTGETQYS. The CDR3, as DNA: TGTGCCAGCAGTTCGTCTACGGGAGAGACTCAGTACTCC.

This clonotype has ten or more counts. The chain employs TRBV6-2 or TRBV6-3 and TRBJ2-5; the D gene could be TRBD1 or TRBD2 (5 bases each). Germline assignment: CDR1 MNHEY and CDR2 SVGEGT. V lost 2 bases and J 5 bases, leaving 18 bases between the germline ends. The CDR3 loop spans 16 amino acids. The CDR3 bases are TGTGCCAGCAGTTACCACCGGGACGGAGTAGGGGAGACCCAGTACTTC. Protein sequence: CASSYHRDGVGETQYF.

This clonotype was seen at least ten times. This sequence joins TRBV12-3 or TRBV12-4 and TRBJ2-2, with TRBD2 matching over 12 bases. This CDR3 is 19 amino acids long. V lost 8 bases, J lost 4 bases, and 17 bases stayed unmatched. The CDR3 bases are TGTGCCAGCCCCCTCACGCTAGCGGGAGGGCCTGAGAGCACCGGGGAGCTGTTTTTT. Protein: CASPLTLAGGPESTGELFF.

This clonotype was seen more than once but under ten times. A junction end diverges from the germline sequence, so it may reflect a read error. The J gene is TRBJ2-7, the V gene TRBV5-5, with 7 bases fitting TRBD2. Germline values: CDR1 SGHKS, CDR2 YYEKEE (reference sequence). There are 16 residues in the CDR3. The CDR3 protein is CASGLGAGTGGYEQYF. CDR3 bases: TGTGCCAGCGGCTTGGGAGCGGGGACGGGGGGCTACGAGCAGTACTTC.

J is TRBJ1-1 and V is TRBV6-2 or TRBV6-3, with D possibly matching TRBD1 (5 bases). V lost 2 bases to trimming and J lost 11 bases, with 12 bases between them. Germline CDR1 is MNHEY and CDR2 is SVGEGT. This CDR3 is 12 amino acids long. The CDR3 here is CASSYVGVEAFF. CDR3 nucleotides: TGTGCCAGCAGTTACGTGGGGGTAGAGGCTTTCTTT.

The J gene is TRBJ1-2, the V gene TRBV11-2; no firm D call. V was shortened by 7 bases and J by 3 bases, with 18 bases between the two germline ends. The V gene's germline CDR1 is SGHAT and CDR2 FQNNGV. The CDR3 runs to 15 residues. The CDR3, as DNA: TGTGCCAGCAACTCGATACTTCAAAAGGACTATGGCTACACCTTC. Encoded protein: CASNSILQKDYGYTF.

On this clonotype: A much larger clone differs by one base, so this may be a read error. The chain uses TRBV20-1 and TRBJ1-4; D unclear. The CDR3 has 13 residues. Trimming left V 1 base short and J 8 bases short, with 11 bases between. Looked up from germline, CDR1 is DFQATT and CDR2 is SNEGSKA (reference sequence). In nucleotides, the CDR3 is TGCAGTGCTAGAGGCCCCCTAGAGGAAAAACTGTTTTTT. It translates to CSARGPLEEKLFF.

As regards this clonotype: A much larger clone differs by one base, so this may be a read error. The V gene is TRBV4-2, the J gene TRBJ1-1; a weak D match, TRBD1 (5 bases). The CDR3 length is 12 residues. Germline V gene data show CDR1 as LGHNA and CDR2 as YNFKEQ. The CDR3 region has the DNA TGTACCAGCAGCCAGAGGGACGGGGAAGCTTTCTTT. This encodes CTSSQRDGEAFF.

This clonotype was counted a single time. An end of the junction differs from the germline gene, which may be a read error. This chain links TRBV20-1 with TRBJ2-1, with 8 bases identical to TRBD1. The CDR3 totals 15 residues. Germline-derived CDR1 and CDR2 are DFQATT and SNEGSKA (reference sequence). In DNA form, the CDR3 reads TGCAGTACTAGAGATGACAGGGGCTCCAACAATGAGCAGTTCTTC. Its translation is CSTRDDRGSNNEQFF.

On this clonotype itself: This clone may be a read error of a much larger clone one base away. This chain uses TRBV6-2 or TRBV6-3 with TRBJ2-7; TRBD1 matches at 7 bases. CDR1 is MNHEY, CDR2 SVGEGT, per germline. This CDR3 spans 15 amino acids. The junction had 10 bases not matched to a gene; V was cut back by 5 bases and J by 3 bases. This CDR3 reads CASSILEGASYEQYF. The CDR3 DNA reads TGTGCCAGCAGTATCCTCGAGGGGGCGAGCTACGAGCAGTACTTC.

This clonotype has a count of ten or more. This chain's CDR3 is CAISDNNRVLNTEAFF. The CDR3 DNA reads TGTGCCATCAGTGACAACAACAGGGTATTGAACACTGAAGCTTTCTTT. The chain has TRBV10-3 and TRBJ1-1; maybe TRBD1 (6 bases). Germline assignment: CDR1 ENHRY and CDR2 SYGVKD. V was trimmed by 3 bases and J by 0 bases, leaving 14 bases between them. The CDR3 extends over 16 amino acids.

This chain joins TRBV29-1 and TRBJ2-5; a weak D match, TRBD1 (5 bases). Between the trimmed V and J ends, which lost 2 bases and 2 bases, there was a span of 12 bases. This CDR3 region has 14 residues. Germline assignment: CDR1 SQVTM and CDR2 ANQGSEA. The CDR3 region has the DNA TGCAGCGTTGAATCCCAGGACAAACAAGAGACCCAGTACTTC. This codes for CSVESQDKQETQYF.

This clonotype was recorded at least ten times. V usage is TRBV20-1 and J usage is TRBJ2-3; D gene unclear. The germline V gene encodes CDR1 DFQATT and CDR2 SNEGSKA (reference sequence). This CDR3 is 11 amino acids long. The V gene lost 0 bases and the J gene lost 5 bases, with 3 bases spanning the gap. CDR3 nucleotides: TGCAGTGCTAGAGATGGAGATACGCAGTATTTT. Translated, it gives CSARDGDTQYF.

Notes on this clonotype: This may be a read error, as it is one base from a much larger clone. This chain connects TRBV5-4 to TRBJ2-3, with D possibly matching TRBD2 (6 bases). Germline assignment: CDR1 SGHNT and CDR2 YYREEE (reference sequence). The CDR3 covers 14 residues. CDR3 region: CASSFGSGTGTQYF. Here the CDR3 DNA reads TGTGCCAGCAGCTTTGGTAGCGGCACAGGTACGCAGTATTTT.

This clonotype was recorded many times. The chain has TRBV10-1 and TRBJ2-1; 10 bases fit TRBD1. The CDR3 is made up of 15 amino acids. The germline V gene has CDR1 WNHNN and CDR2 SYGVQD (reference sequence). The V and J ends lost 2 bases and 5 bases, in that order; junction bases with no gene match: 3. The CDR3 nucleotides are TGCGCCAGCAGTGAGCAAGGGACAGGGGACAATGAGCAGTTCTTC. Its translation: CASSEQGTGDNEQFF.

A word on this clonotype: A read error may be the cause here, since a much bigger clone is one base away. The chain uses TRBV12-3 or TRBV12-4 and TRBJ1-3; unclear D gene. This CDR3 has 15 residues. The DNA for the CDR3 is TGTGCCAGCAGTGACGGGCCTGACTCTGGAAACAGCATATATTTT. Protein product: CASSDGPDSGNSIYF.

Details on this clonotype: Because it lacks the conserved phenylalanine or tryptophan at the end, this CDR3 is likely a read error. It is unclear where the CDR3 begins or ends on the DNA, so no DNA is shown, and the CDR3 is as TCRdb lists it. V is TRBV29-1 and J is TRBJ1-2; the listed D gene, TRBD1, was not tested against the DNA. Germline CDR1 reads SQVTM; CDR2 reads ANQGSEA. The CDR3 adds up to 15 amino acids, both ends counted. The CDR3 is CRVDVAGAILGGYTY.

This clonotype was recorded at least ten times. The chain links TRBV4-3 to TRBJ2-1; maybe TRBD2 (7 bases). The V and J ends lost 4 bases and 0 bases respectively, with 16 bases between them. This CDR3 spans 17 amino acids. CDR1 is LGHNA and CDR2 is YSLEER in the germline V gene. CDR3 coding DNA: TGCGCCAGCAGCCCAAGAGGGAGGGGGAGCTCCTACAATGAGCAGTTCTTC. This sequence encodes CASSPRGRGSSYNEQFF.

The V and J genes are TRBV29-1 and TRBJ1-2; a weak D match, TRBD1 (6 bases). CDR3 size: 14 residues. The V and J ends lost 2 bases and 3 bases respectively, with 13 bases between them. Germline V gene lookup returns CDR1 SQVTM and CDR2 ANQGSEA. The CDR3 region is CSVELDTGYYGYTF. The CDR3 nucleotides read TGCAGCGTTGAACTCGATACAGGGTACTATGGCTACACCTTC.

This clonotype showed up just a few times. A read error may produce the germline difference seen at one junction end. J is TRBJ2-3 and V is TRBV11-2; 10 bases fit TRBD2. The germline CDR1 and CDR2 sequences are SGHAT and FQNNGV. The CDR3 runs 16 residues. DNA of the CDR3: TGTGCCAGCAGCGACGGACTAGCGGCCGGCACGGATACGCAGTATTTT. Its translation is CASSDGLAAGTDTQYF.

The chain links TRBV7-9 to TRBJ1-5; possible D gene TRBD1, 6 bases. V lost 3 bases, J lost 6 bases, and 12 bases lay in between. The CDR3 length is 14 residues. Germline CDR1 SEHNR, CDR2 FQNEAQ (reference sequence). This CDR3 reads CASSLGHGSQPQHF. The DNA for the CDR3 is TGTGCCAGCAGCTTGGGACATGGGAGTCAGCCCCAGCATTTT.

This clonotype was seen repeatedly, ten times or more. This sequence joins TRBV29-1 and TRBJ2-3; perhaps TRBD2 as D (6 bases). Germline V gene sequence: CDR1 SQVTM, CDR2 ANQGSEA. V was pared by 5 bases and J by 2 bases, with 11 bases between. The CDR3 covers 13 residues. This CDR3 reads CSVPGLITDTQYF. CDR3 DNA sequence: TGCAGCGTTCCGGGACTTATCACAGATACGCAGTATTTT.

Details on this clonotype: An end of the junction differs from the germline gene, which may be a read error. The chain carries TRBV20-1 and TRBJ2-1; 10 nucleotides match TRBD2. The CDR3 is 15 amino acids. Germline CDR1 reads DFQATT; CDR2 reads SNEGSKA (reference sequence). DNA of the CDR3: TGCACTACCCTGACCGGGACTAGCGTTCTCCATGAGCAATTCTTC. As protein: CTTLTGTSVLHEQFF.